The rows below give T cell receptor beta chains drawn from one sample of a study of control samples from healthy donors and cancer patients. Some clones are missing from TCRdb's copy, which holds only in-frame ones; the method was immunoSEQ multiplex PCR. The table lists over 85,000 clones, 90% to 95% of them singletons. The sample taken for sequencing was blood. The source is a woman between 18 and 30 years old in good health. CDR3s include the opening cysteine and the closing phenylalanine or tryptophan. A D gene is named only where the DNA matches it firmly. Where a row states a size, it is once, few, many or the class of an expanded clone; other rows omit it.

V	J	size	D	CDR3	DNA
TRBV19	TRBJ2-6	.	.	CASSIPRGPGANVLTF	TGTGCCAGTAGTATTCCTAGAGGCCCTGGGGCCAACGTCCTGACTTTC
TRBV6-5	TRBJ2-7	.	TRBD1	CASSFTTGGFYEQYF	TGTGCCAGCAGTTTTACGACAGGGGGCTTCTACGAGCAGTACTTC
TRBV2	TRBJ1-1	.	.	CASSAGLLNTEAFF	TGTGCCAGCAGTGCAGGACTCCTGAACACTGAAGCTTTCTTT
TRBV4-3	TRBJ2-6	.	.	CASSQPPGSSSGANVLTF	TGCGCCAGCAGCCAACCCCCTGGCTCTAGCTCTGGGGCCAACGTCCTGACTTTC
TRBV7-9	TRBJ2-3	.	TRBD2	CAIGSAGGPDTQYF	TGTGCCATCGGCTCAGCGGGGGGGCCAGATACGCAGTATTTT
TRBV3-1/TRBV3-2	TRBJ1-4	.	.	CASSQDLIRLGEKLFF	TGTGCCAGCAGCCAAGACCTAATAAGGTTGGGAGAAAAACTGTTTTTT
TRBV10-2	TRBJ2-3	once	.	CASSEEAMGSDTQYF	TGCGCCAGCAGTGAAGAAGCAATGGGCTCAGATACGCAGTATTTT
TRBV28	TRBJ1-1	.	.	CASRLGGTEAFF	TGCGCCAGCAGGCTGGGGGGCACTGAAGCTTTCTTT
TRBV4-3	TRBJ2-3	.	TRBD2	CASSQIAGGTDTQYF	TGCGCCAGCAGCCAGATAGCGGGAGGTACAGATACGCAGTATTTT
TRBV5-5	TRBJ1-4	.	.	CASSRQGGEKLFF	TGTGCCAGCAGCCGCCAAGGAGGAGAAAAACTGTTTTTT
TRBV6-5	TRBJ2-5	.	.	CASRWTGREYF	TGTGCCAGCAGGTGGACGGGTAGAGAGTACTTC
TRBV6-6	TRBJ1-3	.	TRBD1	CATRGFGSGNTIYF	TGTGCCACCAGGGGGTTCGGCTCTGGAAACACCATATATTTT
TRBV3-1/TRBV3-2	TRBJ2-2	.	.	CASSQGLSLVGGELFF	TGTGCCAGCAGCCAAGGCCTATCTTTGGTGGGCGGGGAGCTGTTTTTT
TRBV6-5	TRBJ1-5	.	.	CASSYGHSSGQPQHF	TGTGCCAGCAGTTACGGCCACTCATCGGGTCAGCCCCAGCATTTT
TRBV5-5	TRBJ1-4	.	.	CASSFGQSFNNEKLFF	TGTGCCAGCAGCTTCGGACAGTCCTTTAATAATGAAAAACTGTTTTTT
TRBV21-1	TRBJ1-1	.	.	CASSDREYEAFF	TGTGCCAGCAGTGACAGGGAATATGAAGCTTTCTTT
TRBV6-5	TRBJ2-5	.	.	CASSYGSDQETQYF	TGTGCCAGCAGTTACGGGTCCGACCAAGAGACCCAGTACTTC
TRBV7-7	TRBJ2-2	.	.	CASSLVGVGELFF	TGTGCTAGCAGCTTAGTCGGAGTGGGGGAGCTGTTTTTT
TRBV30	TRBJ2-3	.	.	CAWTNRFDTQYF	TGTGCCTGGACTAATCGGTTCGATACGCAGTATTTT
TRBV24-1	TRBJ1-1	.	.	CATSYRTANTEAFF	TGTGCCACCAGTTACCGGACGGCGAACACTGAAGCTTTCTTT
TRBV6-5	TRBJ2-7	.	TRBD2	CASRKVAGEYEQYF	TGTGCCAGCAGAAAGGTAGCGGGGGAGTACGAGCAGTACTTC
TRBV5-6	TRBJ2-5	.	TRBD2	CASSRLAGGQETQYF	TGTGCCAGCAGCCGACTAGCGGGGGGGCAAGAGACCCAGTACTTC
TRBV2	TRBJ1-6	.	.	CASSGPGTGNSPLHF	TGTGCCAGCAGTGGACCAGGGACGGGGAATTCACCCCTCCACTTT
TRBV6-5	TRBJ2-3	.	.	CAGHPGVGETDTQYF	TGTGCCGGGCATCCAGGGGTTGGGGAGACAGATACGCAGTATTTT
TRBV28	TRBJ2-7	.	TRBD1	CASANSQGTYEQYF	TGTGCCAGCGCGAATTCACAGGGGACCTACGAGCAGTACTTC
TRBV15	TRBJ1-4	.	.	CATSRTYKWTATNEKLFF	TGTGCCACCAGCAGGACCTACAAATGGACGGCCACTAATGAAAAACTGTTTTTT
TRBV3-1/TRBV3-2	TRBJ1-1	.	.	CASSPWDVMNTEAFF	TGTGCCAGCAGCCCCTGGGACGTTATGAACACTGAAGCTTTCTTT
TRBV19	TRBJ1-4	few	.	CASSYRRSRSPSNEKLFF	TGTGCCAGTAGTTACCGGCGCAGCAGGTCCCCAAGCAATGAAAAACTGTTTTTT
TRBV28	TRBJ1-1	.	.	CASSPPKGYTEAFF	TGTGCCAGCAGTCCCCCCAAGGGGTACACTGAAGCTTTCTTT
TRBV5-4	TRBJ2-1	once	TRBD2	CASRRAGGGNEQFF	TGTGCCAGCAGACGAGCGGGGGGGGGCAATGAGCAGTTCTTC
TRBV9	TRBJ1-1	.	.	CASSVGVGAITEAFF	TGTGCCAGCAGCGTAGGGGTGGGGGCGATAACTGAAGCTTTCTTT
TRBV25-1	TRBJ1-1	.	.	CASSLYGLAEAFF	TGTGCCAGCAGTTTGTACGGGCTGGCTGAAGCTTTCTTT
TRBV7-6	TRBJ2-7	few	TRBD2	CASSPTSGIPYEQYF	TGTGCCAGCAGCCCCACTAGCGGGATCCCCTACGAGCAGTACTTC
TRBV10-3	TRBJ1-1	.	TRBD1	CAISGGQGHTEAFF	TGTGCCATCAGTGGGGGACAGGGACACACTGAAGCTTTCTTT
TRBV7-9	TRBJ2-3	.	TRBD1	CASSGTGVWVTDTQYF	TGTGCCAGCAGTGGAACAGGGGTGTGGGTCACAGATACGCAGTATTTT
TRBV19	TRBJ1-4	.	TRBD1	CASRGPGQGDEKLFF	TGTGCCAGTAGGGGCCCCGGACAGGGGGATGAAAAACTGTTTTTT
TRBV19	TRBJ2-5	once	TRBD2	CASSIGDGLEETQYF	TGTGCCAGTAGTATAGGGGACGGACTAGAAGAGACCCAGTACTTC
TRBV6-6	TRBJ1-2	.	.	CASSYSRVGGGYTF	TGTGCCAGCAGTTACTCAAGGGTCGGGGGAGGCTACACCTTC
TRBV7-8	TRBJ1-3	.	.	CASSLRARGAGNTIYF	TGTGCCAGCAGCCTTAGGGCCAGGGGAGCTGGAAACACCATATATTTT
TRBV11-2	TRBJ1-4	.	.	CASSPDGRGKLFF	TGTGCCAGCAGCCCCGATGGACGGGGAAAACTGTTTTTT
TRBV30	TRBJ1-5	.	.	CASNGLGGNQPQHF	TGTGCCTCGAATGGGTTGGGAGGCAATCAGCCCCAGCATTTT
TRBV5-4	TRBJ1-2	.	.	CASSLDAGPYGYTF	TGTGCCAGCAGCTTGGATGCTGGACCATATGGCTACACCTTC
TRBV5-1	TRBJ1-1	.	TRBD1	CASSIAGTGNTEAFF	TGCGCCAGCAGCATCGCCGGGACAGGGAACACTGAAGCTTTCTTT
TRBV27	TRBJ2-3	.	TRBD1	CASSFDRGRMTDTQYF	TGTGCCAGCAGTTTCGACAGGGGGCGCATGACAGATACGCAGTATTTT
TRBV6-1	TRBJ2-7	.	.	CASSDMTGGEQYF	TGTGCCAGCAGTGATATGACAGGCGGCGAGCAGTACTTC
TRBV5-1	TRBJ2-7	once	TRBD1	CASSFGTGSYEQYF	TGCGCCAGCAGCTTCGGGACAGGGTCCTACGAGCAGTACTTC
TRBV7-9	TRBJ1-5	once	.	CASSSTGNSNQPQHF	TGTGCCAGCAGCTCGACAGGCAATAGCAATCAGCCCCAGCATTTT
TRBV7-2	TRBJ2-3	.	.	CASSSGLTHTDTQYF	TGTGCCAGCAGTTCAGGTCTTACCCACACAGATACGCAGTATTTT
TRBV21-1	TRBJ2-2	.	.	CASGTGPLRKFPANTGELFF	TGTGCCAGTGGGACAGGGCCCCTTAGAAAATTTCCAGCGAACACCGGGGAGCTGTTTTTT
TRBV5-1	TRBJ1-2	.	TRBD1	CASSSRGDYGYTF	TGCGCCAGCAGCTCCAGGGGGGACTATGGCTACACCTTC
TRBV20-1	TRBJ1-1	.	.	CSATGDTEAFF	TGCAGTGCTACAGGAGACACTGAAGCTTTCTTT
TRBV10-3	TRBJ1-1	.	.	CAISDSHESEAFF	TGTGCCATCAGTGATAGCCACGAGTCTGAAGCTTTCTTT
TRBV5-1	TRBJ1-1	.	.	CASRPDRNTEAFF	TGCGCCAGCCGCCCGGACCGGAACACTGAAGCTTTCTTT
TRBV28	TRBJ1-6	.	.	CASSLAPRADYSPLHF	TGTGCCAGCAGTTTAGCCCCTCGCGCAGATTATTCACCCCTCCACTTT
TRBV12-5	TRBJ2-7	.	.	CASAPFAAYEQYF	TGTGCTAGTGCGCCTTTCGCGGCCTACGAGCAGTACTTC